This TCR beta chain was captured in a study of cytomegalovirus exposure and HLA in healthy donors. The PCR contained 60 Vbeta and 13 Jbeta primers. Clones were read by immunoSEQ multiplex PCR, and TCRdb kept only the in-frame ones, dropping some. The sample shows some 130,000 clones, approximately 74% of them seen only once. The CDR3 totals 13 residues. Trimming left V 0 bases short and J 9 bases short, with 12 bases between. Germline V gene lookup returns CDR1 GTSNPN and CDR2 SVGIG (reference sequence). This receptor was taken from a male donor in good health and CMV-seronegative. The sequencing sample was made of PBMCs. The chain recombines TRBV30 with TRBJ2-1; a possible D gene is TRBD1 (5 bases). The CDR3 loop reads CAWSVLGLGEQFF. The DNA for the CDR3 is TGTGCCTGGAGTGTCTTGGGGCTCGGTGAGCAGTTCTTC. The variable domain in full, completed from reference TRBV30 and TRBJ2-1, reads SQTIHQWPATLVQPVGSPLSLECTVEGTSNPNLYWYRQAAGRGLQLLFYSVGIGQISSEVPQNLSASRPQDRQFILSSKKLLLSDSGFYLCAWSVLGLGEQFFGPGTRLTVL.